This entry features one T cell receptor (beta chain) sequence. The antigen remains undetermined. This entry is derived from a study of CD8 T cells in Susac syndrome. Points from the study as a whole: The study conceded that relatively few individuals underwent its TCR sequencing and HLA analysis.

An input of roughly 0.45 to 1 ug of RNA was subjected to reverse transcription using random hexamers. A multiplex approach, immunoSEQ multiplex PCR, amplified TCR beta CDR3 across 54 Vbeta and 13 Jbeta. TCRdb recomputed calls from the immunoSEQ multiplex PCR reads with MiXCR, one row per CDR3 protein. The repertoire holds under 200,000 distinct CDR3 sequences, with about 95% as singletons. CD8+ and CD4+ T cells taken from blood had their TCR beta sequenced. Isolation of CD8+ and CD4+ T cells was performed negatively, whereas enrichment of TEMRA cells was done by FACS. Trimming left V 0 bases short and J 3 bases short, with 8 bases between. Germline CDR1 and CDR2: LNHDA and SQIVND (reference sequence). CDR3 length: 14 amino acids.

V gene TRBV19 combines with J gene TRBJ1-1; D not certain. Material for sequencing was CD8+ T cells from PBMCs. The source is a human donor with multiple sclerosis. CDR3 in DNA: TGTGCCAGTAGTATAGAACGTAGGGACACTGAAGCTTTCTTT. Residues: CASSIERRDTEAFF.